Listed here are 2 T cell receptor beta chains from one sample, sequenced in a study of identical twins. TCRdb used MiXCR to reprocess the 5' RACE reads, holding one entry per CDR3 protein. The sample holds 350,000 to 500,000 distinct CDR3 sequences, approximately 17% seen once. The sample was naive T cells sorted from blood. The source is a man aged 45 to 65 in good health.

This clonotype was detected ten times or more. The chain is built from TRBV20-1 and TRBJ2-7; D is undetermined. V dropped 3 bases and J dropped 0 bases, with 6 bases sitting between them. The CDR3 is 12 amino acids. Germline V gene lookup returns CDR1 DFQATT and CDR2 SNEGSKA (reference sequence). In DNA, the CDR3 is TGCAGTGCTAGGGTACACTCCTACGAGCAGTACTTC. Translation gives CSARVHSYEQYF.

V usage is TRBV12-3 or TRBV12-4 and J usage is TRBJ2-5, with TRBD2 identical over 7 bases. The V segment lost 3 bases and the J segment 1 base; nucleotides outside the gene matches: 5. This CDR3 region has 15 residues. CDR3 DNA: TGTGCCAGCAGTTTTGTAGCGGGTTTCCAAGAGACCCAGTACTTC. Translating gives CASSFVAGFQETQYF.